The 27 T cell receptor beta chains below all came from one sample that was sequenced in a study of T cell repertoires in cytomegalovirus infection. TCRdb reprocessed the reads with MiXCR, giving one entry per CDR3 protein. This table has 170,000 or so distinct CDR3 sequences, about 18% appearing once. Sample: CD8+ T cells from PBMCs. Every receptor here comes from a human donor in good health (CMV status not recorded). Some clones in this sample may be carry-over from other donors' samples.

This chain's CDR3 is CSAPGQSSLTGYTF. CDR3 sequence (DNA): TGCAGTGCCCCGGGACAGTCCTCGCTGACAGGCTACACCTTC. The rearrangement uses TRBV20-1 and TRBJ1-2; 7 bases match TRBD1. Germline CDR1 and CDR2: DFQATT and SNEGSKA (reference sequence). This CDR3 has 14 residues. V lost 6 bases and J lost 8; bases outside the gene matches: 15.

In this sample, this clonotype turned up a few times. The rearrangement links TRBV7-9 to TRBJ2-5; D gene uncertain. The CDR3 spans 16 residues. CDR1 and CDR2 (germline): SEHNR, FQNEAQ (reference sequence). Trimming cost V 4 bases and J 3 bases, with 18 bases left between them. The CDR3 DNA sequence: TGTGCCAGCAGCTCGATCGACACGCTCACAGAAGAGACCCAGTACTTC. Its protein product is CASSSIDTLTEETQYF.

In its sample, this clonotype was seen a few times. This chain links TRBV6-5 with TRBJ2-7; possible D gene TRBD2, 6 bases. With 0 bases removed from V and 2 bases from J, the gap between germline ends came to 14 bases. CDR1 is MNHEY, CDR2 SVGAGI, per germline. This CDR3 has 16 amino acids. Here the CDR3 reads CASSYSGLLGTYEQYF. CDR3 DNA sequence: TGTGCCAGCAGTTACTCGGGACTTCTTGGTACCTACGAGCAGTACTTC.

This clonotype has just a few counts. V is TRBV2 and J is TRBJ2-1, with 7 bases lining up with TRBD1. Germline V CDR1 and CDR2: SNHLY, FYNNEI. The V and J ends lost 4 bases and 5 bases, in that order; junction bases with no gene match: 8. The CDR3 covers 15 residues. The CDR3 DNA sequence: TGTGCCAGCAGTGGGACCGGGACAGACGACAATGAGCAGTTCTTC. Protein sequence: CASSGTGTDDNEQFF.

The V gene is TRBV28, the J gene TRBJ2-5; D is possibly TRBD1 or TRBD2 (5 bases each). V lost 4 bases and J lost 5, with 8 bases in between. The germline gives CDR1 MDHEN, CDR2 SYDVKM. The CDR3 is 12 residues long. CDR3 nucleotides: TGTGCCAGCAGTTCAGGGACGGAGACCCAGTACTTC. Translated: CASSSGTETQYF.

This clonotype has a handful of counts. The CDR3 protein is CASSSGDRGNTIYF. CDR3 bases: TGTGCCAGCAGTTCAGGGGATAGAGGAAACACCATATATTTT. This rearrangement joins TRBV12-3 or TRBV12-4 to TRBJ1-3, with a weak D call TRBD1 (6 bases). Trimming stripped 4 bases from V and 4 bases from J, with 11 bases between. This CDR3 is built from 14 residues.

The chain employs TRBV14 and TRBJ2-1; no reliable D call. Looked up from germline, CDR1 is SGHDN and CDR2 is FVKESK. The CDR3 totals 12 residues. The ends were cut back, 1 base at V and 8 bases at J, with 6 bases in the middle. CDR3 DNA sequence: TGTGCCAGCAGCCAAGTTAGGGATGAGCAGTTCTTC. Translating it yields CASSQVRDEQFF. The full variable domain, in which reference TRBV14 and TRBJ2-1 provide the parts outside the CDR3, is EAGVTQFPSHSVIEKGQTVTLRCDPISGHDNLYWYRRVMGKEIKFLLHFVKESKQDESGMPNNRFLAERTGGTYSTLKVQPAELEDSGVYFCASSQVRDEQFFGPGTRLTVL.

This chain uses TRBV6-6 with TRBJ1-2; the match to TRBD1 covers 8 bases. J lost 6 bases, V lost 3 bases, and 9 bases had no gene match. Germline CDR1 and CDR2: MNHNY and SVGAGI (reference sequence). The CDR3 has 15 amino acids. The CDR3 bases are TGTGCCAGCAGTTATCAAGGACAGGGAGGGGATGGCTACACCTTC. Translating it yields CASSYQGQGGDGYTF.

CDR3 in DNA: TGTGCCAGCAGCCCTCATAGCGGGGGGGATGGCAATGAGCAGTTCTTC. Translating gives CASSPHSGGDGNEQFF. The chain recombines TRBV7-8 with TRBJ2-1; TRBD2 matches at 11 bases. The germline V gene has CDR1 SGHVS and CDR2 FQNEAQ. This CDR3 is 16 amino acids long. V dropped 5 bases and J dropped 6; count of bases not matched to a gene: 9.

This sequence joins TRBV6-5 and TRBJ2-7, with 8 bases matching TRBD1. Germline CDR1 and CDR2: MNHEY and SVGAGI. The CDR3 covers 14 residues. V trimming: 5 bases; J trimming: 2 bases; junction bases outside the gene matches: 5. The CDR3 region has the DNA TGTGCCAGCAGTGACAGGGGTAGACCCTACGAGCAGTACTTC. This gives the protein CASSDRGRPYEQYF.

This clonotype was seen a few times. This rearrangement joins TRBV7-6 to TRBJ2-7, with D possibly TRBD2 on 5 matching bases. This CDR3 region has 16 residues. Looked up from germline, CDR1 is SGHVS and CDR2 is FNYEAQ. V was cut by 1 base and J by 0 bases, with 13 bases left in between. This CDR3 is CASSLGGLGASYEQYF. CDR3 nucleotide sequence: TGTGCCAGCAGCTTAGGGGGTTTGGGAGCCTCCTACGAGCAGTACTTC. Complete variable domain (other parts from reference TRBV7-6 and TRBJ2-7): GAGVSQSPRYKVTKRGQDVALRCDPISGHVSLYWYRQALGQGPEFLTYFNYEAQQDKSGLPNDRFSAERPEGSISTLTIQRTEQRDSAMYRCASSLGGLGASYEQYFGPGTRLTVT.

This chain uses TRBV6-1 with TRBJ1-5; 9 bases map to TRBD1. This CDR3 is built from 15 residues. The V and J ends lost 5 bases and 4 bases, in that order; junction bases with no gene match: 6. Germline CDR1 reads MNHNS; CDR2 reads SASEGT. CDR3 nucleotides: TGTGCCAGCAGTTCCCTGACAGGGGGTAATCAGCCCCAGCATTTT. Translating it yields CASSSLTGGNQPQHF.

The V gene is TRBV5-6, the J gene TRBJ1-5, with TRBD1 as a possible D gene (5 bases). This CDR3 is built from 15 residues. Looked up from germline, CDR1 is SGHDT and CDR2 is YYEEEE. Deletions cut 2 bases from V and 1 base from J, with 10 bases between. The CDR3 spells CASSLGHLSNQPQHF. CDR3 nucleotide sequence: TGTGCCAGCAGCTTAGGACACCTCAGCAATCAGCCCCAGCATTTT.

This chain uses TRBV27 with TRBJ2-2, with D uncertain. This CDR3 has 12 residues. V lost 5 bases to trimming and J lost 7 bases, with 8 bases between them. From germline, CDR1 is MNHEY and CDR2 SMNVEV (reference sequence). This chain's CDR3 is CASSPPLGELFF. Written as DNA, the CDR3 is TGTGCCAGCAGTCCCCCCCTCGGGGAGCTGTTTTTT.

This clonotype has at least ten counts. V gene TRBV25-1 combines with J gene TRBJ1-1; no reliable D call. Per germline, CDR1 MGHDK and CDR2 SYGVNS. V was shortened by 4 bases and J by 8 bases, with 14 bases between the two germline ends. CDR3 size: 13 residues. In DNA form, the CDR3 reads TGTGCCAGCAGTGGGGTTGGGAAGGGAGAAGCTTTCTTT. Its protein product is CASSGVGKGEAFF. Full variable domain (remainder filled in from reference TRBV25-1 and TRBJ1-1): EADIYQTPRYLVIGTGKKITLECSQTMGHDKMYWYQQDPGMELHLIHYSYGVNSTEKGDLSSESTVSRIRTEHFPLTLESARPSHTSQYLCASSGVGKGEAFFGQGTRLTVV.

This sequence joins TRBV7-6 and TRBJ2-3, with a weak D call TRBD2 (7 bases). Trimming removed 0 bases from V and 5 bases from J, with 15 bases in between. Germline CDR1 and CDR2: SGHVS and FNYEAQ. CDR3 length equals 16 residues. The CDR3 sequence is CASSLAEGGGEDTQYF. The CDR3 DNA reads TGTGCCAGCAGCTTAGCGGAGGGGGGGGGCGAAGATACGCAGTATTTT.

The chain carries TRBV2 and TRBJ1-1; a possible D gene is TRBD1 (5 bases). The CDR3 is 13 amino acids. Germline V gives CDR1 SNHLY, CDR2 FYNNEI. With 8 bases removed from V and 5 bases from J, the gap between germline ends came to 15 bases. The CDR3, as DNA: TGTGCCAGCCCGACGAGGGGCGGAACTGAAGCTTTCTTT. Its protein is CASPTRGGTEAFF.

The V call is TRBV7-9, the J call TRBJ2-3; the D gene is possibly TRBD2 (5 bases). This CDR3 contains 15 residues. V lost 3 bases to trimming and J lost 2 bases, with 12 bases between them. Germline-derived CDR1 and CDR2 are SEHNR and FQNEAQ (reference sequence). Here the CDR3 DNA reads TGTGCCAGCAGCTTTGAAGTGAGGGACACAGATACGCAGTATTTT. Translated, it gives CASSFEVRDTDTQYF.

The rearrangement uses TRBV30 and TRBJ1-1; D unresolved. Germline CDR1 and CDR2: GTSNPN and SVGIG (reference sequence). The CDR3 is made up of 14 amino acids. The V and J ends lost 7 bases and 0 bases respectively, with 15 bases between them. The CDR3 region has the DNA TGTGCCTCCGACACGATTAGTATGAACACTGAAGCTTTCTTT. Protein: CASDTISMNTEAFF.

This clonotype was detected only a few times. CDR3 region: CASSLRSLDGGAGDTQYF. CDR3 nucleotides: TGTGCCAGCAGCTTAAGGTCGCTGGACGGGGGGGCAGGGGATACGCAGTATTTT. This chain links TRBV7-2 with TRBJ2-3; 8 nucleotides agree with TRBD2. Trimming took 2 bases from V and 6 from J; bases not matched to a gene: 16. The CDR3 is 18 residues long. Germline-derived CDR1 and CDR2 are SGHTA and FQGNSA.

Many counts were recorded for this clonotype. V usage is TRBV7-2 and J usage is TRBJ2-7; D assignment may be TRBD1 or TRBD2 (5 bases each). This CDR3 region has 16 residues. Trimming removed 4 bases at V and 0 bases at J, with 16 bases between. Germline assignment: CDR1 SGHTA and CDR2 FQGNSA. CDR3 sequence reads: CASSSTTRDGSYEQYF. The DNA of the CDR3 is TGTGCCAGCAGCTCTACAACCCGGGACGGCTCCTACGAGCAGTACTTC.

This clonotype was counted only a few times. V and J are TRBV10-2 and TRBJ2-7; the match to TRBD1 covers 12 bases. The V and J ends lost 4 bases and 7 bases, in that order; junction bases with no gene match: 2. This CDR3 has 13 amino acids. The germline gives CDR1 WSHSY, CDR2 SAAADI. CDR3 DNA: TGCGCCAGCAGTGGGGACAGGGGGCAAGAGCAGTACTTC. This codes for CASSGDRGQEQYF.

The V gene is TRBV10-3, the J gene TRBJ2-3; D remains ambiguous. V lost 3 bases and J lost 2, with 3 bases in between. The germline gives CDR1 ENHRY, CDR2 SYGVKD. This CDR3 comprises 12 residues. CDR3 nucleotide sequence: TGTGCCATCAGTGACCCCACAGATACGCAGTATTTT. Its protein product is CAISDPTDTQYF.

V gene TRBV12-3 or TRBV12-4 combines with J gene TRBJ1-5; 8 bases line up with TRBD1. The CDR3 length is 15 residues. J lost 3 bases, V lost 5 bases, and 6 bases had no gene match. The CDR3 DNA reads as TGTGCCAGCAGTCTCAGGGGGCAGGTCAATCAGCCCCAGCATTTT. Its protein product is CASSLRGQVNQPQHF.

This clonotype has more than one count but fewer than ten. The genes are TRBV7-2 and TRBJ2-7; 8 nucleotides agree with TRBD2. CDR3 length equals 14 residues. With 5 bases clipped from V and 3 bases from J, the junction kept 6 bases outside the gene matches. CDR1 and CDR2 (germline): SGHTA, FQGNSA. The CDR3 sequence is CASSIGGGYYEQYF. In DNA, the CDR3 is TGTGCCAGCAGCATCGGGGGGGGCTACTACGAGCAGTACTTC.

There are a few counts of this clonotype. The chain links TRBV2 to TRBJ1-5, with D perhaps TRBD1 (5 bases). V was clipped by 2 bases and J by 8 bases, with 7 bases between them. Germline loops: CDR1 SNHLY, CDR2 FYNNEI. This CDR3 is 12 amino acids long. The CDR3 coding sequence is TGTGCCAGCAGTGAATGGGGGAAGCCCCAGCATTTT. Translated, it gives CASSEWGKPQHF.

This chain connects TRBV20-1 to TRBJ2-1; 10 bases map to TRBD2. Trimming cost V 0 bases and J 4 bases; bases outside gene matches: 3. CDR1 DFQATT and CDR2 SNEGSKA come from the germline V gene (reference sequence). The CDR3 covers 15 residues. In DNA form, the CDR3 reads TGCAGTGCTAGAGAGGGACTAGCGTCTTACAATGAGCAGTTCTTC. This translates into CSAREGLASYNEQFF.